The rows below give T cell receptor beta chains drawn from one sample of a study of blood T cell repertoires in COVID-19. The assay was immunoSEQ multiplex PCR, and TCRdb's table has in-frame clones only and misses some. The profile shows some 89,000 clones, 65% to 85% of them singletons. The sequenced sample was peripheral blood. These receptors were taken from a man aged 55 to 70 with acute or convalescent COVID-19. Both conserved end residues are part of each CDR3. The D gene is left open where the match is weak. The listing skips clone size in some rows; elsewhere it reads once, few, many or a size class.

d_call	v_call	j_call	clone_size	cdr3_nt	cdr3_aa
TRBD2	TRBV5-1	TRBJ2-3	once	TGCGCCAGCAGCCTTAGCGGGATCGGTGATACGCAGTATTTT	CASSLSGIGDTQYF
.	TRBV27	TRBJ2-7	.	TGTGCCAGCAGTTCTACAGTCGGTCCTTCCTACGAGCAGTACTTC	CASSSTVGPSYEQYF
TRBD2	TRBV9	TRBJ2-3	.	TGTGCCAGCAGCGCTTCTAGCGGGAGGGCTCCAGATACGCAGTATTTT	CASSASSGRAPDTQYF
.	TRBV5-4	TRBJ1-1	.	TGTGCCAGCACCCAATTAGGGGTCCCTGAAGCTTTCTTT	CASTQLGVPEAFF
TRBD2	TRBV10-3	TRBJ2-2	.	TGTGCCATCGGACTAGCGGCGGACACCGGGGAGCTGTTTTTT	CAIGLAADTGELFF
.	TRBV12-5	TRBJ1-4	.	TGTGCTAGTGGTTTGGGGTCGTCAGGGGTATCTGGCGAAAAACTGTTTTTT	CASGLGSSGVSGEKLFF
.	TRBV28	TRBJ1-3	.	TGTGCCAGCAGAGACAGCTCTGGAAACACCATATATTTT	CASRDSSGNTIYF
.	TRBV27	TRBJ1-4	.	TGTGCCAGCAGTTCAGGATGGGGGCATGAAAAACTGTTTTTT	CASSSGWGHEKLFF
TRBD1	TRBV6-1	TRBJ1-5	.	TGTGCCAGCAGTGGTCAACCGGGGACAGGGGATCAGCCCCAGCATTTT	CASSGQPGTGDQPQHF
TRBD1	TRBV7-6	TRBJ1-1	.	TGTGCCAGCAGCTTAAGGTCAGGGGGCTATGCTTTATCGAACACTGAAGCTTTCTTT	CASSLRSGGYALSNTEAFF
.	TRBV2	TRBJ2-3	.	TGTGCCAGCAGTGAAGCGACACCTCAGGCAGATACGCAGTATTTT	CASSEATPQADTQYF
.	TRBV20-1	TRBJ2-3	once	TGCAGTGCTCGCGTAGCTGATACGCAGTATTTT	CSARVADTQYF
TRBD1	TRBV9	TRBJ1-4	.	TGTGCCAGCAGCGGACACAGGGGTTCTGATGAAAAACTGTTTTTT	CASSGHRGSDEKLFF
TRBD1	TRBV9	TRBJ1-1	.	TGTGCCAGCAGCGCAGGACAGGTTAGCGCTGAAGCTTTCTTT	CASSAGQVSAEAFF
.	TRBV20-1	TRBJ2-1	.	TGCAGTGAAGTTCGAGCGAATGAGCAGTTCTTC	CSEVRANEQFF
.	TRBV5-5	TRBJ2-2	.	TGTGCCAGCAGCGGTTACAGAAACACCGGGGAGCTGTTTTTT	CASSGYRNTGELFF
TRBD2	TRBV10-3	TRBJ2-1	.	TGTGCCATCAGTGAGTACGGGACTAGCGACTACAATGAGCAGTTCTTC	CAISEYGTSDYNEQFF
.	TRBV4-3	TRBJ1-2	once	TGCGCCAGCAGCCAAGATACGGTAAACCCGAACTATGGCTACACCTTC	CASSQDTVNPNYGYTF
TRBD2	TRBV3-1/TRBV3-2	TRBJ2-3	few	TGTGCCAGCAGCCTTATAGCGGGATGGCCCTCAAAAACAGATACGCAGTATTTT	CASSLIAGWPSKTDTQYF
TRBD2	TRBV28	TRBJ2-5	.	TGTGCCAGCAGCCTAACTAGCGGGGGAGGCCTCCAAAGGGAAAGGTACTTC	CASSLTSGGGLQRERYF
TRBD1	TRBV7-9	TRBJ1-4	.	TGTGCCAGCAGCTTAACCGGACAGGGAAAACTGTTTTTT	CASSLTGQGKLFF
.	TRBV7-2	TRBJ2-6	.	TGTGCCAGCAGGGCTGGTCTCTCTGGGGCCAACGTCCTGACTTTC	CASRAGLSGANVLTF
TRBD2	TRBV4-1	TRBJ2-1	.	TGCGCCAGCAGTCTTAGCGGGGGGCTCAACAATGAGCAGTTCTTC	CASSLSGGLNNEQFF
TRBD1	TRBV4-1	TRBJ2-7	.	TGCGCCAGCAGTGGCAGGGGGACGGGCTACGAGCAGTACTTC	CASSGRGTGYEQYF
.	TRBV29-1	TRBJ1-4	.	TGCAGCGTTGGTCCTAATAATGAAAAACTGTTTTTT	CSVGPNNEKLFF
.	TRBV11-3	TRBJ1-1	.	TGTGCCAGCAGCTTCCGGGAGATGGCTTTCTTT	CASSFREMAFF
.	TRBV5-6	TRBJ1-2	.	TGTGCCAGCAGCTTGAGTAGGGGCACTGCAGGGTATGGCTACACCTTC	CASSLSRGTAGYGYTF
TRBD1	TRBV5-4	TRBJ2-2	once	TGTGCCAGCAGCCGACCCGGGACAGGGGAGGCCGGGGAGCTGTTTTTT	CASSRPGTGEAGELFF
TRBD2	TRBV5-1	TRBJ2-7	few	TGCGCCAGCAGCCGCACTAGCGGGTACTCCTACGAGCAGTACTTC	CASSRTSGYSYEQYF
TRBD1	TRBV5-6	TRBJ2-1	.	TGTGCCAGCAGCTTAGACAGGGGGGATCAGTTCTTC	CASSLDRGDQFF
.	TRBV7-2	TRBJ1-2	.	TGTGCCAGCAGCTTAGCATCAGGGGCACATGCCTATGGCTACACCTTC	CASSLASGAHAYGYTF